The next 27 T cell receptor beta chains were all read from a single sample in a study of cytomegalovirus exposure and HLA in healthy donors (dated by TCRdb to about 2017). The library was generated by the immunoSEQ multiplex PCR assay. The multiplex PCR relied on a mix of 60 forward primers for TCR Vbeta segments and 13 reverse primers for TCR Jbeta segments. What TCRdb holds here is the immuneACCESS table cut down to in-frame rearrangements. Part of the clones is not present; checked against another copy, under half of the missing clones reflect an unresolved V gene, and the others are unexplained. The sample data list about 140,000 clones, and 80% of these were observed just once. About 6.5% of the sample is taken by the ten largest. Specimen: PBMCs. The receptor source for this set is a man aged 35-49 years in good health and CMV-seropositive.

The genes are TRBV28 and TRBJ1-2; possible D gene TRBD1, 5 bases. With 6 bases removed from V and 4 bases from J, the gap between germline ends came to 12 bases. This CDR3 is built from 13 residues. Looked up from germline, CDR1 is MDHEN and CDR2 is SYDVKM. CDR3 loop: CASRTSRVYGYTF. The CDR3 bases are TGTGCCAGCAGAACTTCCAGGGTCTATGGCTACACCTTC.

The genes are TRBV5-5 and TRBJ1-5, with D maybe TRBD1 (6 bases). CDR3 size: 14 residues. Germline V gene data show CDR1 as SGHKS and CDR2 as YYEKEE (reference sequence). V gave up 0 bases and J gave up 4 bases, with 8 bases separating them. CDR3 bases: TGTGCCAGCAGCTTGGTACAGGGAAATCAGCCCCAGCATTTT. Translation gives CASSLVQGNQPQHF.

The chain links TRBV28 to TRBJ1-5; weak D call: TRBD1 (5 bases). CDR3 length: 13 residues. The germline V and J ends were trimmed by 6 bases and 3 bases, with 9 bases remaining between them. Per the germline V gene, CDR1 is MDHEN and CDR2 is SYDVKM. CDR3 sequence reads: CASRTEINQPQHF. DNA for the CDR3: TGTGCCAGCAGGACAGAAATCAATCAGCCCCAGCATTTT.

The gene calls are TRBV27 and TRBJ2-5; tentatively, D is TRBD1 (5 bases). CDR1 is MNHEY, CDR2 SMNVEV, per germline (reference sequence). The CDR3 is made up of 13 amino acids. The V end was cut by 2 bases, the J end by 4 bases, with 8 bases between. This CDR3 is CASSLRQGETQYF. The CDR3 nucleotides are TGTGCCAGCAGTTTACGGCAGGGAGAGACCCAGTACTTC.

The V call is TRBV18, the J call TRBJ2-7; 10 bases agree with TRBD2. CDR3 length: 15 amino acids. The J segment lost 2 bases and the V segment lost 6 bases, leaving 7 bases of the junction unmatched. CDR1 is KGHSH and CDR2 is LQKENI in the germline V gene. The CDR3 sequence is CASSRPGLATYEQYF. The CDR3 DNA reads TGTGCCAGCTCGAGACCGGGACTAGCGACCTACGAGCAGTACTTC.

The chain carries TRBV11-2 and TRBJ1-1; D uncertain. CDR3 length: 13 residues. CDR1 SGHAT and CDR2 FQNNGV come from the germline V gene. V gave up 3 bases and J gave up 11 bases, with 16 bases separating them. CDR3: CASSFYPSPGAFF. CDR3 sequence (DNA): TGTGCCAGCAGCTTTTACCCCTCTCCCGGGGCTTTCTTT.

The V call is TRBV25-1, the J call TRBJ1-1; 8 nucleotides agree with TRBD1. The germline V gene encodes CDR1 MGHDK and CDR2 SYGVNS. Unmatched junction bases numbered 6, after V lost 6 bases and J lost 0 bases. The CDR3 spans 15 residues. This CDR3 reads CASRRSGGLNTEAFF. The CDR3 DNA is TGTGCCAGCAGGAGGTCAGGGGGCTTGAACACTGAAGCTTTCTTT.

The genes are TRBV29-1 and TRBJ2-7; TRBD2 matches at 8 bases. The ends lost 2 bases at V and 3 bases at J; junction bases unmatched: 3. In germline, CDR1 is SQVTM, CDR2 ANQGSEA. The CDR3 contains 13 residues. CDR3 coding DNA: TGCAGCGTTGAATCCGGGGGGGACTACGAGCAGTACTTC. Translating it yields CSVESGGDYEQYF.

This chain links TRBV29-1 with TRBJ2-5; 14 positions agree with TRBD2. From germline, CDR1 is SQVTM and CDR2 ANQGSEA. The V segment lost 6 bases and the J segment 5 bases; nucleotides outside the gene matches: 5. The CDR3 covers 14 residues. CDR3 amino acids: CSVGLAGGSETQYF. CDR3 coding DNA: TGCAGCGTCGGACTAGCGGGGGGTTCTGAGACCCAGTACTTC.

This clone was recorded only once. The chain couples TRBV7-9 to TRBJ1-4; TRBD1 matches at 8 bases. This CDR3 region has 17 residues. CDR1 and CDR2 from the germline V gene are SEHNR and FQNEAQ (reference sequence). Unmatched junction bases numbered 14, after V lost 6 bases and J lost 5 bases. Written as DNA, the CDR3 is TGTGCCAGCAGTCCTATTCCGGGACAGGCGGTAAATGAAAAACTGTTTTTT. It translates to CASSPIPGQAVNEKLFF. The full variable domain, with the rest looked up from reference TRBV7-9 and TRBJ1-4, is DTGVSQNPRHKITKRGQNVTFRCDPISEHNRLYWYRQTLGQGPEFLTYFQNEAQLEKSRLLSDRFSAERPKGSFSTLEIQRTEQGDSAMYLCASSPIPGQAVNEKLFFGSGTQLSVL.

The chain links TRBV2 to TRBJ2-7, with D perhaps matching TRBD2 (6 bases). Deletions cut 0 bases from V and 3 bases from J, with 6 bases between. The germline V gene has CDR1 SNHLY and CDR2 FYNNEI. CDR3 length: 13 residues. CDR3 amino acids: CASSEARGYEQYF. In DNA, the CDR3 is TGTGCCAGCAGTGAAGCGCGGGGCTACGAGCAGTACTTC.

As DNA, the CDR3 is TGTGCCAGTAGTATTGCGGCTGGGAGCTCCTACGAGCAGTACTTC. This sequence encodes CASSIAAGSSYEQYF. The chain is built from TRBV19 and TRBJ2-7; D possibly corresponds to TRBD2 (5 bases). Deletions cut 3 bases from V and 0 bases from J, with 12 bases between. Germline V gives CDR1 LNHDA, CDR2 SQIVND (reference sequence). This CDR3 is 15 amino acids long. The variable domain in full, completed from reference TRBV19 and TRBJ2-7, reads DGGITQSPKYLFRKEGQNVTLSCEQNLNHDAMYWYRQDPGQGLRLIYYSQIVNDFQKGDIAEGYSVSREKKESFPLTVTSAQKNPTAFYLCASSIAAGSSYEQYFGPGTRLTVT.

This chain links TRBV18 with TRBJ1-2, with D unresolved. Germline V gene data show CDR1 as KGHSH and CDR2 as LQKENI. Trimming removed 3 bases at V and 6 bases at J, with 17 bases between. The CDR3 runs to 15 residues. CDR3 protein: CASSPPGVTEDGYTF. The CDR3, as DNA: TGTGCCAGCTCACCGCCCGGGGTCACGGAGGATGGCTACACCTTC.

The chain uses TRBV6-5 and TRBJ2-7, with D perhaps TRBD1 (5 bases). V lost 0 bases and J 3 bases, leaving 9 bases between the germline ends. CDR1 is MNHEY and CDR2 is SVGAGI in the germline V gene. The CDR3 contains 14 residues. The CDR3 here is CASSYSTAYYEQYF. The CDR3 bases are TGTGCCAGCAGTTACTCGACAGCCTACTACGAGCAGTACTTC.

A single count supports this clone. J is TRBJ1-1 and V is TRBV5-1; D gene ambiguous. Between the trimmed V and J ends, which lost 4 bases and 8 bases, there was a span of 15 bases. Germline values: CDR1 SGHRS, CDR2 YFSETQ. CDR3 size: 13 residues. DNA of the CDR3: TGCGCCAGCAGCACCGGGTGGACGGGGGAAGCTTTCTTT. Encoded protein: CASSTGWTGEAFF.

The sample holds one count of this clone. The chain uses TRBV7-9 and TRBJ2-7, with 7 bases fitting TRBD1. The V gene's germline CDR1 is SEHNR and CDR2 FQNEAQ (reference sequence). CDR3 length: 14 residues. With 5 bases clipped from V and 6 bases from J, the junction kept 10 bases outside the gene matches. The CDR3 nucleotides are TGTGCCAGCAGCCTTCCTTCCGGGACAGTCGAGCAGTACTTC. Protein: CASSLPSGTVEQYF. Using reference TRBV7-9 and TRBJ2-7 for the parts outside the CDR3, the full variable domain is DTGVSQNPRHKITKRGQNVTFRCDPISEHNRLYWYRQTLGQGPEFLTYFQNEAQLEKSRLLSDRFSAERPKGSFSTLEIQRTEQGDSAMYLCASSLPSGTVEQYFGPGTRLTVT.

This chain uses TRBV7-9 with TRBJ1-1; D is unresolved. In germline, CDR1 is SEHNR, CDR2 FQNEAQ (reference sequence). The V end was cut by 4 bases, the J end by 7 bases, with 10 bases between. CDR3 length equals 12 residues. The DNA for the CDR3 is TGTGCCAGCAGCTCATATACTCTTGAAGCTTTCTTT. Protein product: CASSSYTLEAFF.

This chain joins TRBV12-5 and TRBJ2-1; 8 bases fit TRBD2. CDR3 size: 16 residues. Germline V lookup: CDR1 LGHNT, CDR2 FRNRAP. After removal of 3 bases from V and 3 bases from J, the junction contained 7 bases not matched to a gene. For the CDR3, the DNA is TGTGCTAGTGGTTTCGGATCAGCGGGAGACTACAATGAGCAGTTCTTC. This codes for CASGFGSAGDYNEQFF. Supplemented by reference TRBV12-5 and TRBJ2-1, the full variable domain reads DARVTQTPRHKVTEMGQEVTMRCQPILGHNTVFWYRQTMMQGLELLAYFRNRAPLDDSGMPKDRFSAEMPDATLATLKIQPSEPRDSAVYFCASGFGSAGDYNEQFFGPGTRLTVL.

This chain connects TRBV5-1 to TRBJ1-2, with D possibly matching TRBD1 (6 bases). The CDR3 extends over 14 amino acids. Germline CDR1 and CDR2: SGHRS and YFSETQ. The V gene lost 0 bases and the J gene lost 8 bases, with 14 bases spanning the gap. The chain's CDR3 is CASSLGQGRVGYTF. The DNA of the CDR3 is TGCGCCAGCAGCTTGGGCCAGGGGCGGGTCGGCTACACCTTC.

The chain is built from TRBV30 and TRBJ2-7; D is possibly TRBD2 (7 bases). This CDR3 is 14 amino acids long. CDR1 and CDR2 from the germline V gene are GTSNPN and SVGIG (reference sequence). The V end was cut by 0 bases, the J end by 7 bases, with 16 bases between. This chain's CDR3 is CAWSVLGGGREQYF. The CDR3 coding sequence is TGTGCCTGGAGTGTACTAGGGGGAGGGCGTGAGCAGTACTTC.

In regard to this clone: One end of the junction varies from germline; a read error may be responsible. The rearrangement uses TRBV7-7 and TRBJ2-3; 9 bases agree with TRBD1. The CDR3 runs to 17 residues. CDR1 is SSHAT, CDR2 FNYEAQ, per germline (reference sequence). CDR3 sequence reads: CASIGGGDRDETDTQYF. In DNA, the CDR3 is TGTGCTAGCATTGGGGGAGGGGACAGGGACGAGACAGATACGCAGTATTTT.

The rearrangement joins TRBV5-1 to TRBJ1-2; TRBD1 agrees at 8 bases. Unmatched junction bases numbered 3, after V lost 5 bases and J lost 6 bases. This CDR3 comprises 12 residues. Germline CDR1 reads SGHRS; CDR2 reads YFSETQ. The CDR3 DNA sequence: TGCGCCAGCAGACCGGACAGGGATGGCTACACCTTC. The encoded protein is CASRPDRDGYTF.

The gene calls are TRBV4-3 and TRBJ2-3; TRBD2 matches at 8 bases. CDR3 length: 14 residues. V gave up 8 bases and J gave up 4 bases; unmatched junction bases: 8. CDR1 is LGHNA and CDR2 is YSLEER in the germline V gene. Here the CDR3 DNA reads TGCGCCAGCGGCGAAGCGGGAGTCGCAGATACGCAGTATTTT. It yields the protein CASGEAGVADTQYF.

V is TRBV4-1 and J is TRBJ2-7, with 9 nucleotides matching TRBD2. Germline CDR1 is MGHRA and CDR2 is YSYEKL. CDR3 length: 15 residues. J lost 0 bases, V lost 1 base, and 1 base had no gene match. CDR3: CASSQASGASYEQYF. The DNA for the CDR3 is TGCGCCAGCAGCCAAGCTAGCGGGGCCTCCTACGAGCAGTACTTC.

Here the CDR3 reads CASRSSGMPNTEAFF. The CDR3 DNA reads as TGTGCCAGCAGATCTTCCGGGATGCCGAACACTGAAGCTTTCTTT. This chain joins TRBV7-2 and TRBJ1-1; D gene uncertain. The V end was cut by 6 bases, the J end by 1 base, with 15 bases between. The CDR3 totals 15 residues. Germline loops: CDR1 SGHTA, CDR2 FQGNSA.

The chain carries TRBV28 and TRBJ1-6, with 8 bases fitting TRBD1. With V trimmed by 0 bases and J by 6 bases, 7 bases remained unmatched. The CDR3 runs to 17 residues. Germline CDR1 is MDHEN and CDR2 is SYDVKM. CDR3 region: CASSLWTGASGNSPLHF. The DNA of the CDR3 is TGTGCCAGCAGTTTATGGACAGGGGCCTCGGGTAATTCACCCCTCCACTTT. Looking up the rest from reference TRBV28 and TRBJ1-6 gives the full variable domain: DVKVTQSSRYLVKRTGEKVFLECVQDMDHENMFWYRQDPGLGLRLIYFSYDVKMKEKGDIPEGYSVSREKKERFSLILESASTNQTSMYLCASSLWTGASGNSPLHFGNGTRLTVT.

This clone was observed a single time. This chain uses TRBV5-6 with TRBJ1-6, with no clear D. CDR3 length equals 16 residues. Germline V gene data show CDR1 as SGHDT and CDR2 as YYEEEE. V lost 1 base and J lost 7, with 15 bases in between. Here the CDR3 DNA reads TGTGCCAGCAGCTTGCTGGGGAATAGCGGGAATTCACCCCTCCACTTT. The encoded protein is CASSLLGNSGNSPLHF.